Following are 25 T cell receptor beta chains from one sample sequenced in a study of glioma-infiltrating T cells. The iRepertoire nested amplicon-rescue multiplex PCR amplified TCR alpha and beta CDR3s from RNA. Using its own MiXCR run on the multiplex PCR reads, TCRdb lists one record per CDR3 protein. Among about 140,000 distinct CDR3 sequences, about two fifths were seen once, and the ten largest hold over 15%. The sequencing input was glioma tissue, nonneoplastic brain tissue, or PBMCs (not recorded which). The origin of the receptors is a human donor with low-grade glioma or glioblastoma, undergoing nonglioma brain surgery, or in good health (not recorded which).

The rearrangement links TRBV6-2 or TRBV6-3 to TRBJ1-1; perhaps TRBD1 as D (6 bases). Germline assignment: CDR1 MNHEY and CDR2 SVGEGT. V gave up 8 bases and J gave up 8 bases, with 15 bases separating them. The CDR3 extends over 12 amino acids. Here the CDR3 reads CASGLGGPEAFF. CDR3 in DNA: TGTGCCAGCGGTTTAGGGGGGCCCGAAGCTTTCTTT.

In its sample, this clonotype was seen a few times. The V gene is TRBV6-1, the J gene TRBJ1-3, with D perhaps matching TRBD1 (6 bases). CDR3 length: 14 residues. The V and J ends lost 9 bases and 0 bases respectively, with 12 bases between them. Germline values: CDR1 MNHNS, CDR2 SASEGT. CDR3 DNA: TGTGCCAGTTCGGGGACAAGCTCTGGAAACACCATATATTTT. Amino acid sequence: CASSGTSSGNTIYF.

The sample holds a few counts of this clonotype. The rearrangement uses TRBV7-9 and TRBJ2-1; D is ambiguous. The CDR3 has 13 amino acids. Germline CDR1 is SEHNR and CDR2 is FQNEAQ (reference sequence). With 3 bases removed from V and 4 bases from J, the gap between germline ends came to 7 bases. As DNA, the CDR3 is TGTGCCAGCAGCTTTCTAGGATACAATGAGCAGTTCTTC. It translates to CASSFLGYNEQFF.

This clonotype was picked up a small number of times. The chain has TRBV6-1 and TRBJ2-3; a weak D match, TRBD2 (5 bases). The germline V gene has CDR1 MNHNS and CDR2 SASEGT. There are 15 residues in the CDR3. The V end was cut by 5 bases, the J end by 2 bases, with 14 bases between. Here the CDR3 DNA reads TGTGCCAGCAGTAGAAACCTGGGAGCCACAGATACGCAGTATTTT. Protein sequence: CASSRNLGATDTQYF.

The V gene is TRBV7-6, the J gene TRBJ2-5, with 8 nucleotides matching TRBD2. CDR3 size: 15 residues. V lost 1 base, J lost 4 bases, and 5 bases stayed unmatched. Per the germline V gene, CDR1 is SGHVS and CDR2 is FNYEAQ. The CDR3 bases are TGTGCCAGCAGCTTAGACGGGGGGGGAGGAGAGACCCAGTACTTC. Its protein product is CASSLDGGGGETQYF.

The chain carries TRBV15 and TRBJ2-7; D not resolved. V was clipped by 1 base and J by 2 bases, with 9 bases between them. The CDR3 covers 14 residues. Per the germline V gene, CDR1 is LNHNV and CDR2 is YYDKDF (reference sequence). The CDR3 region has the DNA TGTGCCACCAGCAGAGCTAAGCCCACCTACGAGCAGTACTTC. Its translation: CATSRAKPTYEQYF. Supplemented by reference TRBV15 and TRBJ2-7, the full variable domain reads DAMVIQNPRYQVTQFGKPVTLSCSQTLNHNVMYWYQQKSSQAPKLLFHYYDKDFNNEADTPDNFQSRRPNTSFCFLDIRSPGLGDTAMYLCATSRAKPTYEQYFGPGTRLTVT.

The chain employs TRBV18 and TRBJ2-7; perhaps TRBD1 as D (6 bases). Trimming stripped 3 bases from V and 1 base from J, with 10 bases between. CDR3 length: 14 amino acids. Germline V gives CDR1 KGHSH, CDR2 LQKENI. The CDR3 region is CASSPTTGSYEQYF. The CDR3 nucleotides read TGTGCCAGCTCACCTACGACAGGATCCTACGAGCAGTACTTC.

The V and J genes are TRBV20-1 and TRBJ2-5; D unresolved. V dropped 6 bases and J dropped 3 bases, with 11 bases sitting between them. Germline V gives CDR1 DFQATT, CDR2 SNEGSKA (reference sequence). The CDR3 covers 12 residues. The CDR3 DNA follows: TGCAGTGCCACATATGAAGAAGAGACCCAGTACTTC. Translated, it gives CSATYEEETQYF.

The chain employs TRBV6-6 and TRBJ1-2; TRBD1 matches at 9 bases. The CDR3 length is 15 residues. V lost 7 bases, J lost 6 bases, and 12 bases stayed unmatched. Germline CDR1 MNHNY, CDR2 SVGAGI (reference sequence). DNA for the CDR3: TGTGCCAGCACTCCCACCTACCGGGACAGGGATGGCTACACCTTC. Protein sequence: CASTPTYRDRDGYTF.

The V gene is TRBV2, the J gene TRBJ2-7; D gene uncertain. V lost 3 bases to trimming and J lost 4 bases, with 10 bases between them. The CDR3 has 13 residues. Germline assignment: CDR1 SNHLY and CDR2 FYNNEI. Here the CDR3 DNA reads TGTGCCAGCAGTGAGTTTAAGTTTTACGAGCAGTACTTC. Translation gives CASSEFKFYEQYF.

This clonotype was seen a few times. V usage is TRBV20-1 and J usage is TRBJ1-1; maybe TRBD1 (6 bases). Germline CDR1 is DFQATT and CDR2 is SNEGSKA (reference sequence). This CDR3 region has 13 residues. The V and J ends lost 5 bases and 1 base respectively, with 11 bases between them. The CDR3 bases are TGCAGTGCTGGCAGGGGCGAGAACACTGAAGCTTTCTTT. As protein: CSAGRGENTEAFF.

To note about this clonotype: With a much larger clone just one base away, this may be a read error. V and J are TRBV20-1 and TRBJ1-1; D unclear. The CDR3 is made up of 15 amino acids. Germline-derived CDR1 and CDR2 are DFQATT and SNEGSKA (reference sequence). DNA for the CDR3: TGCAGTGCTACTAGGACCGACGATTCGAACACTAAAGCTTTCTTT. As protein: CSATRTDDSNTKAFF.

In this sample, this clonotype turned up a few times. The chain uses TRBV6-1 and TRBJ1-1, with D possibly matching TRBD1 (5 bases). The CDR3 extends over 14 amino acids. In germline, CDR1 is MNHNS, CDR2 SASEGT. V lost 6 bases and J 1 base, leaving 12 bases between the germline ends. Here the CDR3 reads CASRPLGPNTEAFF. The CDR3 DNA reads TGTGCCAGCAGGCCACTGGGGCCGAACACTGAAGCTTTCTTT.

This clonotype was observed a few times. This chain joins TRBV20-1 and TRBJ2-7, with unresolved D. Germline CDR1 DFQATT, CDR2 SNEGSKA (reference sequence). V dropped 0 bases and J dropped 4 bases, with 10 bases sitting between them. This CDR3 is built from 13 residues. CDR3 loop: CSARDPLTYEQYF. In DNA form, the CDR3 reads TGCAGTGCTAGAGATCCCCTCACGTACGAGCAGTACTTC.

The rearrangement uses TRBV20-1 and TRBJ2-3; the D is unclear. Germline assignment: CDR1 DFQATT and CDR2 SNEGSKA (reference sequence). V was clipped by 0 bases and J by 0 bases, with 4 bases between them. The CDR3 has 13 amino acids. The CDR3 nucleotides are TGCAGTGCTAGAGATCTAAGCACAGATACGCAGTATTTT. This encodes CSARDLSTDTQYF.

J is TRBJ1-1 and V is TRBV10-1; D is ambiguous. Germline V gene lookup returns CDR1 WNHNN and CDR2 SYGVQD (reference sequence). Trimming removed 7 bases from V and 5 bases from J, with 17 bases in between. The CDR3 loop spans 14 amino acids. This chain's CDR3 is CASKSGNLQTEAFF. CDR3 in DNA: TGCGCCAGCAAATCGGGGAACTTACAGACTGAAGCTTTCTTT.

This clonotype was detected only a few times. V and J are TRBV4-2 and TRBJ2-7; TRBD1 or TRBD2 may be the D gene (5 bases each). The CDR3 has 16 amino acids. CDR1 is LGHNA and CDR2 is YNFKEQ in the germline V gene. Trimming stripped 1 base from V and 2 bases from J, with 15 bases between. The CDR3 DNA reads as TGTGCCAGCAGCCAAGCGGGGCTAGCAGGTCCCTACGAGCAGTACTTC. It codes for CASSQAGLAGPYEQYF.

With respect to this clonotype: An end of the junction differs from the germline gene, which may be a read error. J is TRBJ1-1 and V is TRBV28; no clear D gene. CDR1 and CDR2 from the germline V gene are MDHEN and SYDVKM. This CDR3 is 13 amino acids long. The CDR3 here is CAGSLTSSPRAFF. CDR3 bases: TGTGCCGGCAGTTTAACGTCCAGTCCCAGGGCTTTCTTT.

In this sample, this clonotype turned up a few times. The V and J genes are TRBV7-2 and TRBJ2-1; possibly TRBD2 for D (6 bases). V was trimmed by 5 bases and J by 6 bases, leaving 14 bases between them. Looked up from germline, CDR1 is SGHTA and CDR2 is FQGNSA. CDR3 size: 14 residues. Written as DNA, the CDR3 is TGTGCCAGCAGCCTACTAACTAGCTTCAATGAGCAGTTCTTC. This gives the protein CASSLLTSFNEQFF.

This clonotype has only a few counts. The V call is TRBV20-1, the J call TRBJ2-1, with TRBD2 matching over 11 bases. Germline values: CDR1 DFQATT, CDR2 SNEGSKA (reference sequence). V dropped 3 bases and J dropped 9; count of bases not matched to a gene: 7. There are 14 residues in the CDR3. CDR3 protein: CSASSGRAGGEQFF. CDR3 nucleotides: TGCAGTGCTAGTAGCGGGAGGGCCGGTGGTGAGCAGTTCTTC.

As to this clonotype: As the CDR3 is not closed by the conserved phenylalanine or tryptophan, this likely results from a read error. The rearrangement uses TRBV28 and TRBJ1-3, with a possible D match to TRBD1 (5 bases). Looked up from germline, CDR1 is MDHEN and CDR2 is SYDVKM. CDR3 length: 13 amino acids. The CDR3 coding sequence is TGTGCCAGTTGGGGGGAAGGTGGAAACAACATATATTTA. This translates into CASWGEGGNNIYL.

The rearrangement joins TRBV6-2 or TRBV6-3 to TRBJ1-2, with 7 bases lining up with TRBD1. This CDR3 contains 14 residues. V lost 2 bases and J lost 3; bases outside the gene matches: 3. Germline CDR1 and CDR2: MNHEY and SVGEGT. The CDR3 sequence is CASSYNQGDYGYTF. CDR3 bases: TGTGCCAGCAGTTACAACCAGGGGGACTATGGCTACACCTTC.

The chain joins TRBV19 to TRBJ2-2; TRBD1 agrees at 7 bases. The CDR3 consists of 14 residues. Germline-derived CDR1 and CDR2 are LNHDA and SQIVND (reference sequence). The V gene end was trimmed by 6 bases and the J gene end by 3 bases; junction bases not matched to a gene: 4. In DNA form, the CDR3 reads TGTGCCAGTAGATCCGGGACAGACACCGGGGAGCTGTTTTTT. Translating gives CASRSGTDTGELFF.

As for this clonotype: Relative to the germline gene, one junction end is altered; a read error may explain this. The V and J genes are TRBV6-5 and TRBJ1-1; TRBD1 aligns across 7 bases. CDR1 MNHEY and CDR2 SVGAGI come from the germline V gene. The CDR3 is 19 residues long. The DNA for the CDR3 is TGTGCCAGCAGCCCCAGAGAGAGGGCTACAGGGGATTGGTACACTGGAGCTTTCTTT. Encoded protein: CASSPRERATGDWYTGAFF.

The chain has TRBV2 and TRBJ1-1; D is ambiguous. Germline CDR1 and CDR2: SNHLY and FYNNEI. The CDR3 covers 14 residues. V lost 6 bases and J lost 1, with 12 bases in between. This CDR3 is CASRGATSNTEAFF. CDR3 nucleotide sequence: TGTGCCAGCAGGGGAGCGACTTCGAACACTGAAGCTTTCTTT.